These 14 T cell receptor beta chains were all obtained from the same sample, sequenced in a study of OX40 agonist ivuxolimab in advanced cancers. Generated by immunoSEQ multiplex PCR, the TCRdb table keeps only in-frame clones and is missing some. The data hold approximately 90,000 clones, with 70% to 90% observed a single time. The specimen comprised CD4+ or CD8+ T cells sorted from blood, sampled in a trial of the OX40 agonist ivuxolimab. These TCRs come from an adult with an advanced solid tumor such as melanoma, head and neck, liver or kidney cancer.

This rearrangement joins TRBV11-2 to TRBJ1-5; 11 bases match TRBD1. Germline loops: CDR1 SGHAT, CDR2 FQNNGV. Unmatched junction bases numbered 12, after V lost 1 base and J lost 4 bases. CDR3 length equals 19 residues. CDR3 DNA sequence: TGTGCCAGCAGCTTAGCGGGGACAGGGGGTGGTTCTAGGAATCAGCCCCAGCATTTT. Protein: CASSLAGTGGGSRNQPQHF. The full variable domain, with the rest looked up from reference TRBV11-2 and TRBJ1-5, is EAGVAQSPRYKIIEKRQSVAFWCNPISGHATLYWYQQILGQGPKLLIQFQNNGVVDDSQLPKDRFSAERLKGVDSTLKIQPAKLEDSAVYLCASSLAGTGGGSRNQPQHFGDGTRLSIL.

This chain uses TRBV5-1 with TRBJ2-7; 14 positions match TRBD2. Germline CDR1 reads SGHRS; CDR2 reads YFSETQ. V was pared by 4 bases and J by 3 bases, with 6 bases of the junction left unmatched. This CDR3 has 16 amino acids. The CDR3 protein is CASSRTSGGSFYEQYF. CDR3 sequence (DNA): TGCGCCAGCAGCCGGACTAGCGGGGGGTCTTTCTACGAGCAGTACTTC.

The chain recombines TRBV4-3 with TRBJ2-7; D might be TRBD2 (5 bases). The length of the CDR3 is 14 residues. V was shortened by 0 bases and J by 6 bases, with 12 bases between the two germline ends. Germline loops: CDR1 LGHNA, CDR2 YSLEER. CDR3 bases: TGCGCCAGCAGCCAAGAGTTGGTAGCGAGCGAGCAGTACTTC. Translation: CASSQELVASEQYF.

The chain couples TRBV5-1 to TRBJ2-7; D ambiguous. Germline CDR1 reads SGHRS; CDR2 reads YFSETQ. This CDR3 has 14 residues. The V end was cut by 0 bases, the J end by 3 bases, with 10 bases between. CDR3 in amino acids: CASSLGTSFYEQYF. The CDR3 DNA is TGCGCCAGCAGCTTGGGGACCTCATTCTACGAGCAGTACTTC.

The V and J genes are TRBV7-9 and TRBJ2-3, with TRBD2 matching 10 bases. The CDR3 has 16 amino acids. The V gene's germline CDR1 is SEHNR and CDR2 FQNEAQ (reference sequence). V shed 5 bases and J 4 bases; nucleotides not matched to a gene: 9. DNA for the CDR3: TGTGCCAGCAGCGCAAGACTTAGCGGGGGGTCAGATACGCAGTATTTT. This gives the protein CASSARLSGGSDTQYF.

This clone was seen once. This chain connects TRBV5-1 to TRBJ1-3; no clear D. This CDR3 comprises 15 residues. The V and J ends lost 5 bases and 5 bases respectively, with 17 bases between them. CDR1 and CDR2 (germline): SGHRS, YFSETQ. CDR3 region: CASSSDMQLRNTIYF. The CDR3 coding sequence is TGCGCCAGCAGTTCTGATATGCAACTCAGAAACACCATATATTTT.

The J gene is TRBJ2-7, the V gene TRBV21-1; whether TRBD1, the table's D call, matches the DNA was not checked. TRBV21-1 is listed as a pseudogene. The CDR3 length is 14 residues. The CDR3 is CASSSSHVQYEQYF. The DNA of the CDR3 is TGTGCCAGCAGCTCCTCTCATGTACAGTACGAGCAGTACTTC.

There are a few counts of this clone. The V and J genes are TRBV2 and TRBJ1-2; D possibly corresponds to TRBD1 (5 bases). Trimming cost V 4 bases and J 5 bases, with 8 bases left between them. There are 12 residues in the CDR3. Germline CDR1 SNHLY, CDR2 FYNNEI. As DNA, the CDR3 is TGTGCCAGCAGTGGCGAGGGGTATGGCTACACCTTC. It specifies CASSGEGYGYTF.

The chain recombines TRBV4-3 with TRBJ2-5; TRBD1 is a possible D gene (5 bases). The V and J ends lost 0 bases and 7 bases respectively, with 12 bases between them. There are 14 residues in the CDR3. In germline, CDR1 is LGHNA, CDR2 YSLEER. CDR3 coding DNA: TGCGCCAGCAGCCAAGATCTGGGGCCAGGGACCCAGTACTTC. Translation gives CASSQDLGPGTQYF.

The rearrangement links TRBV4-3 to TRBJ1-2; 11 nucleotides match TRBD1. The junction had 6 bases not matched to a gene; V was cut back by 1 base and J by 8 bases. This CDR3 contains 15 residues. Looked up from germline, CDR1 is LGHNA and CDR2 is YSLEER. The CDR3: CASSQAGQGAKGYTF. The CDR3 region has the DNA TGCGCCAGCAGCCAAGCAGGACAGGGGGCGAAGGGCTACACCTTC.

CDR3 nucleotides: TGTGCCAGCTCACCAGCGCAGGGTCAAGAGACCCAGTACTTC. It is translated as CASSPAQGQETQYF. The rearrangement joins TRBV18 to TRBJ2-5; a weak D match, TRBD1 (5 bases). The ends were cut back, 2 bases at V and 2 bases at J, with 9 bases in the middle. The CDR3 spans 14 residues. CDR1 and CDR2 from the germline V gene are KGHSH and LQKENI.

The rearrangement joins TRBV6-4 to TRBJ2-5; 7 bases agree with TRBD1. The germline CDR1 and CDR2 sequences are MRHNA and SNTAGT. The CDR3 consists of 18 residues. The trim removed 7 bases at V and 1 base at J, leaving 18 bases unmatched. The CDR3 reads CASTQSWCQWDSQETQYF. Here the CDR3 DNA reads TGTGCCAGCACCCAATCGTGGTGCCAGTGGGACAGCCAAGAGACCCAGTACTTC.

This chain joins TRBV6-6 and TRBJ1-6; 9 bases align to TRBD1. The germline V gene has CDR1 MNHNY and CDR2 SVGAGI (reference sequence). Losses at the gene ends were 5 bases for V and 8 bases for J; bases not matched to a gene: 4. There are 14 residues in the CDR3. The CDR3 DNA sequence: TGTGCCAGCAGTCGGGGACAGGGAGATTCACCCCTCCACTTT. Amino acid sequence: CASSRGQGDSPLHF.

The chain links TRBV7-8 to TRBJ2-1, with 11 bases lining up with TRBD2. V shed 5 bases, J shed 2 bases, and the junction held 8 bases outside the gene matches. Germline CDR1 is SGHVS and CDR2 is FQNEAQ. The CDR3 extends over 17 amino acids. CDR3 in amino acids: CASSPRYSGGAYNEQFF. Written as DNA, the CDR3 is TGTGCCAGCAGCCCAAGATATAGCGGGGGGGCCTACAATGAGCAGTTCTTC.